This T cell receptor beta chain is drawn from a study of CD8+CD57+ T cells in acquired aplastic anemia. Study overall: DNA recovered from sorted CD4+ and CD8+ cells had a mean of about 3.5 ug.

Trimming left V 4 bases short and J 3 bases short, with 16 bases between. The germline gives CDR1 MGHDK, CDR2 SYGVNS. CDR3 length: 15 amino acids. Genomic DNA constituted the template upon which TCR beta VDJ and CDR3 profiling was performed. One entry per CDR3 protein results from TCRdb running MiXCR on the reads. The top ten hold 45% to 55% of the sample, which has 150,000 to 200,000 distinct CDR3 sequences, about three fifths seen once. Study outcomes and limitations: Levels of CD8+ Simpson's diversity were not significantly distinct in patients versus controls. Patients and controls turned out to have 25 to 35 CD8+ CDR3 sequences in common.

Remarks on this clonotype: Its antigen is undetermined.

The receptor's source is a human donor in good health. Sequenced sample: sorted CD4+, CD8+, or CD8+CD57+ T cells (not recorded which) from PBMCs. The V call is TRBV25-1, the J call TRBJ2-7, with unresolved D. DNA for the CDR3: TGTGCCAGCAGTGGGGTCGGCTCCAAAAGCTACGAGCAGTACTTC. Protein product: CASSGVGSKSYEQYF.